This T cell receptor beta chain was identified during a study of cytomegalovirus exposure and HLA in healthy donors. For the study at large: Earlier, roughly 180 million T cells were analyzed, and some 120 million unique TCR beta sequences were found among them.

Findings and limits, study-wide: In vitro experiments confirmed that a few CMV-associated chains were specific for CMV antigens.

This clone turned up a few times. Antigen specificity is unknown. Germline CDR1 SQVTM, CDR2 ANQGSEA. Trimming cost V 7 bases and J 0 bases, with 21 bases left between them. This CDR3 has 17 amino acids. 60 Vbeta and 13 Jbeta primers were used in PCR. Profiled with immunoSEQ multiplex PCR; TCRdb holds only in-frame clones, not every one. The sample contains just over 25,000 clones, approximately 70% of which appear only once. The J gene is TRBJ1-4, the V gene TRBV29-1; D is perhaps TRBD1 (6 bases). The receptor comes from a woman between 50 and 59 years old in good health and CMV-seronegative. Sequenced: PBMCs. This chain's CDR3 is CSARTAYSYATNEKLFF. The CDR3 nucleotides read TGCAGCGCTAGGACAGCTTACTCCTATGCAACTAATGAAAAACTGTTTTTT.